The T cell receptor beta chain described here comes from a study of blood T cell repertoires in COVID-19 (dated by TCRdb to between 2020 and 2021). Background on the whole study: Samples covering the acute and convalescent phases of COVID-19 were provided by collaborators in the United States, Italy and Spain. The prospective study material was composed of cDNA or gDNA derived from T cells, B-cell-depleted T cells, or PBMCs. Deeply sampled blood TCRbeta repertoires from subjects exposed to, actively infected with, or recovered from COVID-19 were included in the dataset. The repertoires were released in a freely available public database meant as a resource for research on the immune response to SARS-CoV-2. The samples were drawn from two sources: the first 160 participants of the ongoing ImmuneRACE study, and 950 to 1,500 subjects contributed by 6 global collaborators. A de-identified subject ID, COVID-19 status, age in years and sex were almost always included in the sample metadata. Where available, HLA class I and class II types were taken from metadata supplied by the sample provider and were not determined by assay-based typing.

Each collaborating institution followed its own protocols to collect whole blood in K2EDTA tubes. For TCRbeta analysis, collaborator samples were shipped as frozen whole blood, as isolated PBMCs, or as DNA extracted from either sample type. TCRbeta CDR3 regions were amplified from genomic DNA by means of the immunoSEQ Assay, a bias-controlled multiplex PCR. The paper's data handling went like this. The number of nucleated cells in each sample was estimated from the amplification of reference gene primers within the assay. To quantify the absolute abundance of each unique TCRbeta CDR3 rearrangement, sequence reads were collapsed and filtered. For each sample, productive Simpson clonality was calculated as the square root of Simpson's diversity index across productive rearrangements. The source is immuneACCESS, and TCRdb retained only in-frame sequences with V and J called. Part of the clones is not carried over; for the studies checked, unresolved V genes explain less than half of this, and the remainder is unexplained. V, J and clone size are those of that table, while D and trimming were read from the DNA. This sample has about 94,000 clones in its table, and 75% to 90% of those were observed once. 15% to 20% of the sample is held by the ten biggest clonotypes.

As concerns this clone: Its antigen is still unknown. Base quality data are lacking; no much larger clone is found one base away.

General study outcomes and caveats: Clinical and demographic metadata were provided uncurated, with the amount varying by source and participant.

The source material was peripheral blood. This receptor was obtained from a human donor in a cohort sampled during active COVID-19.

DNA sequence: TGTGCCACCAGCAGAGGGGGACAGTTCGCTGAAGCTTTCTTT. It translates to CATSRGGQFAEAFF. In this chain, TRBV15 is recombined with TRBJ1-1; 7 junctional bases match TRBD1. The CDR3, from cysteine to phenylalanine, totals 14 residues. CDR3 DNA only is kept here, 42 bases in frame from base 1. For CDR1 and CDR2, the germline V gene (reference sequence) lists LNHNV and YYDKDF. The germline V and J ends show losses of 1 base and 6 bases respectively, and no gene match explains 5 bases of the junction.